The 9 T cell receptor beta chains listed next were all sequenced from one sample in a study of control samples from healthy donors and cancer patients. Repertoires were generated with immunoSEQ multiplex PCR, while TCRdb's copy carries only in-frame clones and drops some. Of about 160,000 clones in the sample, less than 95% were seen once. Sequencing input: PBMCs. The receptors here all came from a man aged 55 to 70 with colorectal cancer.

This clone was counted once. The chain couples TRBV29-1 to TRBJ1-3; D not resolved. Germline V gene data show CDR1 as SQVTM and CDR2 as ANQGSEA. The V gene lost 6 bases and the J gene lost 4 bases, with 7 bases spanning the gap. The length of the CDR3 is 11 residues. The CDR3 loop is CSVVAGNTIYF. The CDR3 DNA sequence: TGCAGCGTCGTAGCCGGAAACACCATATATTTT.

This clone was recorded once. The chain employs TRBV6-5 and TRBJ2-3; 7 bases are a match to TRBD1. The CDR3 length is 14 residues. The ends lost 5 bases at V and 4 bases at J; junction bases unmatched: 6. Germline V gene sequence: CDR1 MNHEY, CDR2 SVGAGI. CDR3 sequence reads: CASSPTGNADTQYF. The CDR3 DNA reads TGTGCCAGCAGTCCGACAGGGAACGCAGATACGCAGTATTTT.

CDR3 DNA sequence: TGCGCCAGCAGCCAAGATACTGACTATGGCTACACCTTC. This sequence encodes CASSQDTDYGYTF. The chain employs TRBV4-1 and TRBJ1-2; D remains unclear. This CDR3 has 13 amino acids. Per the germline V gene, CDR1 is MGHRA and CDR2 is YSYEKL. The germline V and J ends were trimmed by 0 bases and 3 bases, with 5 bases remaining between them.

The chain carries TRBV29-1 and TRBJ1-1; TRBD1 might be the D (6 bases). CDR3 length: 13 amino acids. V lost 6 bases, J lost 1 base, and 12 bases lay in between. From germline, CDR1 is SQVTM and CDR2 ANQGSEA. The CDR3 protein is CSVGQQENTEAFF. For the CDR3, the DNA is TGCAGCGTCGGACAGCAGGAGAACACTGAAGCTTTCTTT.

The chain combines TRBV5-4 with TRBJ2-7, with 8 bases fitting TRBD1. V lost 0 bases, J lost 5 bases, and 10 bases stayed unmatched. Germline CDR1 is SGHNT and CDR2 is YYREEE (reference sequence). This CDR3 contains 16 residues. CDR3 region: CASSLAVGRGLNEQYF. The DNA for the CDR3 is TGTGCCAGCAGCTTGGCCGTCGGCAGGGGGCTGAACGAGCAGTACTTC.

The rearrangement joins TRBV30 to TRBJ1-3, with D hard to call. CDR1 GTSNPN and CDR2 SVGIG come from the germline V gene (reference sequence). The CDR3 has 12 residues. Trimming removed 2 bases at V and 7 bases at J, with 9 bases between. CDR3 in DNA: TGTGCCTGGAGTTTAGGCGTCAACACCATATATTTT. This gives the protein CAWSLGVNTIYF. The variable domain in full, with the rest retrieved from reference TRBV30 and TRBJ1-3, is SQTIHQWPATLVQPVGSPLSLECTVEGTSNPNLYWYRQAAGRGLQLLFYSVGIGQISSEVPQNLSASRPQDRQFILSSKKLLLSDSGFYLCAWSLGVNTIYFGEGSWLTVV.

The rearrangement uses TRBV6-2 or TRBV6-3 and TRBJ1-1, with unresolved D. V was trimmed by 0 bases and J by 4 bases, leaving 9 bases between them. Germline CDR1 is MNHEY and CDR2 is SVGEGT. This CDR3 spans 14 amino acids. In DNA form, the CDR3 reads TGTGCCAGCAGTTACTCGAGAAAGGGCACTGAAGCTTTCTTT. Translation gives CASSYSRKGTEAFF.

The chain recombines TRBV28 with TRBJ2-3; possibly TRBD2 for D (5 bases). The V gene lost 5 bases and the J gene lost 2 bases, with 17 bases spanning the gap. Germline CDR1 MDHEN, CDR2 SYDVKM. The CDR3 has 16 residues. CDR3 protein: CASSPRAVDLTDTQYF. As DNA, the CDR3 is TGTGCCAGCAGTCCGCGGGCGGTGGACCTCACAGATACGCAGTATTTT.

This clone has a single count. The chain employs TRBV5-1 and TRBJ1-1, with D maybe TRBD1 (6 bases). This CDR3 contains 14 residues. Trimming took off 0 bases at V and 2 bases at J, with 8 bases between the two ends. Germline CDR1 SGHRS, CDR2 YFSETQ. CDR3 bases: TGCGCCAGCAGCTTGGTACAGGGTAACACTGAAGCTTTCTTT. This gives the protein CASSLVQGNTEAFF. Using reference TRBV5-1 and TRBJ1-1 for the parts outside the CDR3, the full variable domain is KAGVTQTPRYLIKTRGQQVTLSCSPISGHRSVSWYQQTPGQGLQFLFEYFSETQRNKGNFPGRFSGRQFSNSRSEMNVSTLELGDSALYLCASSLVQGNTEAFFGQGTRLTVV.